Listed below are T cell receptor beta chains from one sample, sequenced in a study of T cells in localized non-small cell lung cancer. Method: immunoSEQ multiplex PCR; TCRdb's copy keeps in-frame clones and lacks some. Here the sample spans roughly 40,000 clones, about 88% being singletons. Sequencing used peripheral blood, obtained before any cancer treatment. These TCRs come from a man aged 18 to 50 with stage I lung adenocarcinoma. Each CDR3 is given with its conserved first and last residue. The D gene is left open where the match is weak. Part of the rows lack a size; the others show once, few, many or a class for expanded clones.

TRBD1	.	TRBV9	TRBJ2-5	TGTGCCAGCAGCGTAGCGACAGGGGGAGAAGAGACCCAGTACTTC	CASSVATGGEETQYF
.	.	TRBV4-1	TRBJ1-5	TGCGCCAGCAGCCAAGATTCCCGGGGCAATCAGCCCCAGCATTTT	CASSQDSRGNQPQHF
TRBD1	.	TRBV6-6	TRBJ2-7	TGTGCCAGCAGTTCTCTCTCGGGACAGGGGCACGAGCAGTACTTC	CASSSLSGQGHEQYF
.	.	TRBV15	TRBJ1-3	TGTGCCACCAGCAGAGATCGAAACACCATATATTTT	CATSRDRNTIYF
.	once	TRBV2	TRBJ1-6	TGTGCCAGCAGCCTAGACCCTCCAAGAGATTCACCCCTCCACTTT	CASSLDPPRDSPLHF
.	.	TRBV9	TRBJ2-2	TGTGCCAGCAGCGTAGGGGATCGTAGGGGCGCGAGCACCGGGGAGCTGTTTTTT	CASSVGDRRGASTGELFF
.	.	TRBV11-3	TRBJ2-7	TGTGCCAGCAGCTTCAGTGGGAACGAGCAGTACTTC	CASSFSGNEQYF
TRBD2	.	TRBV10-2	TRBJ2-1	TGCGCCAGCAGTGAGATAGCGGGGCTCTCCTACAATGAGCAGTTCTTC	CASSEIAGLSYNEQFF
.	.	TRBV5-6	TRBJ1-4	TGTGCCAGCAGCTTTGGGGCGCCGACAACCAATGAAAAACTGTTTTTT	CASSFGAPTTNEKLFF
TRBD2	.	TRBV2	TRBJ2-3	TGTGCCAGCAACAGCGGGGCCACAGATACGCAGTATTTT	CASNSGATDTQYF
.	.	TRBV28	TRBJ1-2	TGTGCCAGCAACTCCCCCATTGGGGGCTTTAACTATGGCTACACCTTC	CASNSPIGGFNYGYTF
.	.	TRBV7-9	TRBJ1-1	TGTGCCAGCAGCTCCCCCACGGGGGCTTTCGGCACTGAAGCTTTCTTT	CASSSPTGAFGTEAFF
.	.	TRBV2	TRBJ1-6	TGTGCCAGCAGTAGGAGAGGGGGAATAGGTGATTCACCCCTCCACTTT	CASSRRGGIGDSPLHF
.	.	TRBV28	TRBJ1-5	TGTGCCAGCAGTTTGGGGGGTAGCAATCAGCCCCAGCATTTT	CASSLGGSNQPQHF
.	.	TRBV4-3	TRBJ2-2	TGCGCCAGCAGCCAAGATCTACCAGGGGCTAGGGTGTACACCGGGGAGCTGTTTTTT	CASSQDLPGARVYTGELFF
.	.	TRBV5-5	TRBJ2-1	TGTGCCAGCAGCCCTCTGAGACAGGAGGTTCCATTCTTC	CASSPLRQEVPFF
.	.	TRBV15	TRBJ2-6	TGTGCCACCAGCAGAGAGGTCCTCTCTGGGGCCAACGTCCTGACTTTC	CATSREVLSGANVLTF
TRBD1	once	TRBV7-2	TRBJ2-7	TGTGCCAGCAGCGCACAACGGGACAGGGTTTCCGAGCAGTACTTC	CASSAQRDRVSEQYF
TRBD1	.	TRBV29-1	TRBJ2-3	TGCAGCGCCGGGACAGGACAACACACAGATACGCAGTATTTT	CSAGTGQHTDTQYF
TRBD2	.	TRBV7-8	TRBJ2-3	TGTGCCAGCAGCTACCAAATCAGACTAGCGGGAACCACAGATACGCAGTATTTT	CASSYQIRLAGTTDTQYF
.	.	TRBV18	TRBJ2-7	TGTGCCAGCTCACCACCAGCCCTCTACGAGCAGTACTTC	CASSPPALYEQYF
TRBD2	.	TRBV5-4	TRBJ2-5	TGTGCCAGCAGCCCCCAGGGACTAGCGGGGGTCCGGGCCCAGTACTTC	CASSPQGLAGVRAQYF
.	few	TRBV30	TRBJ2-3	TGTGCCTTCACCCATCCGTACCGCACAGATACGCAGTATTTT	CAFTHPYRTDTQYF
.	once	TRBV18	TRBJ1-1	TGTGCCAGCTCACCAGAAACAGGGTACCGGGAAGCTTTCTTT	CASSPETGYREAFF
.	.	TRBV30	TRBJ2-3	TGTGCCTGGAGCGCAGAGGGGATTAGCACAGATACGCAGTATTTT	CAWSAEGISTDTQYF
.	.	TRBV29-1	TRBJ1-5	TGCAGCGTTGAGGTCGGGCAGGGTGATCAGCCCCAGCATTTT	CSVEVGQGDQPQHF
.	.	TRBV10-3	TRBJ1-2	TGTGCCATCAGTGAGGACCCCGGACCCATTGGCTACACCTTC	CAISEDPGPIGYTF
.	.	TRBV28	TRBJ1-6	TGTGCCAGCAGTAGGAATTCACCCCTCCACTTT	CASSRNSPLHF
TRBD2	.	TRBV11-1	TRBJ2-4	TGTGCCAGCAGCTTAGGCTCTAGCGGGACCAAAAACATTCAGTACTTC	CASSLGSSGTKNIQYF
TRBD1	.	TRBV7-9	TRBJ2-2	TGTGCCAGCCTCCCGGGACAGAGGAACACCGGGGAGCTGTTTTTT	CASLPGQRNTGELFF
.	.	TRBV5-1	TRBJ2-5	TGCGCCAGCAGCTTGGAATCGGGGGGCCGGGAGACCCAGTACTTC	CASSLESGGRETQYF
.	.	TRBV30	TRBJ1-1	TGTGCCTGGAGTGGCCACGCGGACACTGAAGCTTTCTTT	CAWSGHADTEAFF
.	.	TRBV4-3	TRBJ2-1	TGCGCCAGCAGCCAAATAGGCGGGGCCAATGAGCAGTTCTTC	CASSQIGGANEQFF
.	.	TRBV7-9	TRBJ2-1	TGTGCCAGCACCCCGCCGGGGGCTAGCGAGGCCTACAATGAGCAGTTCTTC	CASTPPGASEAYNEQFF
.	.	TRBV7-9	TRBJ1-6	TGTGCCAGCAGCTTAGTTCGGGACACAATTTCACCCCTCCACTTT	CASSLVRDTISPLHF
.	.	TRBV5-1	TRBJ1-3	TGCGCCAGCAGCTTGGACCGGGCCCGAGGAAACACCATATATTTT	CASSLDRARGNTIYF
TRBD1	.	TRBV19	TRBJ2-7	TGTGCCAGTAGTATTGACAGGGGGCGGCCCTACGAGCAGTACTTC	CASSIDRGRPYEQYF
TRBD1	.	TRBV4-1	TRBJ1-5	TGCGCCAGCAGCTGGGGACAGGGGGCTAATCAGCCCCAGCATTTT	CASSWGQGANQPQHF
.	.	TRBV5-4	TRBJ1-1	TGTGCCAGCAGCTTGAGGGAGACAGGGAACACTGAAGCTTTCTTT	CASSLRETGNTEAFF
.	.	TRBV19	TRBJ1-1	TGTGCCAGTAGTATAGGAGGGGCGAAGAACACTGAAGCTTTCTTT	CASSIGGAKNTEAFF
.	.	TRBV6-6	TRBJ2-7	TGTGCCAGCAGTTACTCGAACAGGGTCGCCTACGAGCAGTACTTC	CASSYSNRVAYEQYF
.	.	TRBV5-1	TRBJ2-5	TGCGCCAGCAGCTCCAACTCAGAGACCCAGTACTTC	CASSSNSETQYF
.	.	TRBV4-3	TRBJ1-4	TGCGCCAGCAGCCAAGAGCTTGCAACTAATGAAAAACTGTTTTTT	CASSQELATNEKLFF
TRBD1	.	TRBV4-1	TRBJ1-2	TGCGCCAGCAGCCAAGAAAGGGACAGCTATGGCTACACCTTC	CASSQERDSYGYTF
TRBD1	few	TRBV19	TRBJ1-1	TGTGCCAGTGGGGACAGGGTGAACACTGAAGCTTTCTTT	CASGDRVNTEAFF
.	.	TRBV7-2	TRBJ2-5	TGTGCCAGCAGCGTTGAAGAGACCCAGTACTTC	CASSVEETQYF
TRBD1	.	TRBV14	TRBJ1-1	TGTGCCAGCAGCCAAGTCTGGGACAGGGGGCGTTGGAACACTGAAGCTTTCTTT	CASSQVWDRGRWNTEAFF
TRBD1	.	TRBV6-1	TRBJ1-4	TGTGCCAGCAGGGGGGGACAGCTGAATGAAAAACTGTTTTTT	CASRGGQLNEKLFF
TRBD1	once	TRBV2	TRBJ2-1	TGTGCCAGCAGTGCATTAATGCCGGGACAGGGAATGTACAATGAGCAGTTCTTC	CASSALMPGQGMYNEQFF
.	.	TRBV5-6	TRBJ2-7	TGTGCCAGCACGTGGGGTGTAGGGAACTACGAGCAGTACTTC	CASTWGVGNYEQYF
.	few	TRBV6-5	TRBJ1-6	TGTGCCAGCAGTTATGATATGAATTCACCCCTCCACTTT	CASSYDMNSPLHF
TRBD1	.	TRBV7-2	TRBJ1-1	TGTGCCAGCACCACACGGGACAGGGGGCACCCCGAAGCTTTCTTT	CASTTRDRGHPEAFF
.	.	TRBV9	TRBJ2-7	TGTGCCAGCAGCTATACCCCCCCGGGCGAGCAGTACTTC	CASSYTPPGEQYF